The present T cell receptor (beta chain) was sequenced within a study of vaccination effects on CD4 cells after COVID-19. Study-level results: Marked clonal contraction of both clone types appeared late after vaccination.

A note on this clone: Its matching antigen is unknown.

Trimming removed 7 bases from V and 3 bases from J, with 16 bases in between. The CDR3 loop spans 15 amino acids. Germline CDR1 is LNHDA and CDR2 is SQIVND (reference sequence). The assay was immunoSEQ multiplex PCR, and TCRdb's table has in-frame clones only and misses some. Counted here are about 45,000 clones, around 75% occurring once; the ten biggest clones make up under 30%. Antigen-specific CD4+ T cells were expanded with viral peptide pools in the ViraFEST assay before sequencing. Subsequent to 10 days of culture, CD4+ T cells were isolated. It was between March and December 2020 that the person had a SARS-CoV-2 infection confirmed by PCR. IL-2 medium supplanted half the medium on days 3 and 7.

The sequencing used CD4+ T cells from PBMCs cultured with a peptide pool, collected before COVID-19 vaccination. The chain recombines TRBV19 with TRBJ1-5, with a possible D match to TRBD1 (5 bases). The clonotype originates from a human donor who had a prior SARS-CoV-2 infection. Written as DNA, the CDR3 is TGTGCCAGTAATCGACCCCGGGGCGACAATCAGCCCCAGCATTTT. This encodes CASNRPRGDNQPQHF.